This TCR beta chain comes out of a study of Ad26.COV2.S vaccination and SARS-CoV-2 variants. CDR3 length: 17 residues. Germline assignment: CDR1 SGHTA and CDR2 FQGNSA. Between the trimmed V and J ends, which lost 5 bases and 0 bases, there was a span of 16 bases. Profiled with immunoSEQ multiplex PCR; TCRdb holds only in-frame clones, not every one. The repertoire consists of some 450,000 clones, with around 90% occurring once and the leading ten covering under 4.5%. Specified treatment: roughly 19 received Ad26.COV2.S at low or high dose, single or two shots; 5 received placebo; per-sample allocation not given. The samples date from day 63 after the first vaccine or placebo injection.

The source is a person aged 18-60 years who received the Ad26.COV2.S COVID-19 vaccine or a placebo. The gene calls are TRBV7-2 and TRBJ2-2, with a possible D match to TRBD1 (6 bases). Sequenced here: peripheral blood, sampled in a trial of Ad26.COV2.S vaccine versus placebo. CDR3 nucleotides: TGTGCCAGCAGCCCTCGAGGGACAAGCTCGAACACCGGGGAGCTGTTTTTT. Protein: CASSPRGTSSNTGELFF.